Given below is one T cell receptor beta chain in context. Profiled with immunoSEQ multiplex PCR; TCRdb holds only in-frame clones, not every one. The table includes roughly 260,000 clones, around 87% detected once. Per germline, CDR1 LNHDA and CDR2 SQIVND (reference sequence). CDR3 size: 15 residues. After removal of 8 bases from V and 7 bases from J, the junction contained 7 bases not matched to a gene. This record comes from a study of blood T cell repertoires in COVID-19. V is TRBV19 and J is TRBJ2-1; 14 bases fit TRBD2. The clonotype was recovered from a woman in her forties or fifties with acute or convalescent COVID-19. The material sequenced was peripheral blood. The CDR3 loop reads CASHPGLAGVNEQFF. The CDR3 bases are TGTGCCAGTCATCCGGGACTAGCGGGAGTTAATGAGCAGTTCTTC.